The 17 T cell receptor beta chains presented below share a single source sample, sequenced in a study of OX40 agonist ivuxolimab in advanced cancers. Only in-frame clones appear in the TCRdb table, and some are missing; sequencing was by immunoSEQ multiplex PCR. This table has about 93,000 clones, just over 90% appearing once. Sequencing used CD4+ or CD8+ T cells sorted from blood, obtained in a trial of the OX40 agonist ivuxolimab. Every receptor here comes from an adult with an advanced solid tumor such as melanoma, head and neck, liver or kidney cancer.

About this clone itself: The junction departs from germline at one end; a sequencing error may be responsible. The chain has TRBV7-9 and TRBJ2-1, with 10 bases fitting TRBD2. Germline V gene data show CDR1 as SEHNR and CDR2 as FQNEAQ (reference sequence). This CDR3 contains 13 residues. CDR3 region: CASSYDMGLAKVF. In DNA, the CDR3 is TGTGCCAGCAGCTATGATATGGGACTAGCGAAAGTCTTC. The variable domain in full, completed from reference TRBV7-9 and TRBJ2-1, reads DTGVSQNPRHKITKRGQNVTFRCDPISEHNRLYWYRQTLGQGPEFLTYFQNEAQLEKSRLLSDRFSAERPKGSFSTLEIQRTEQGDSAMYLCASSYDMGLAKVFGPGTRLTVL.

The chain has TRBV6-1 and TRBJ2-1; D not resolved. Per germline, CDR1 MNHNS and CDR2 SASEGT. The CDR3 is 11 amino acids. V gave up 8 bases and J gave up 4 bases, with 6 bases separating them. The CDR3, as DNA: TGTGCCAGCGGAGAGTACAATGAGCAGTTCTTC. It encodes CASGEYNEQFF.

V gene TRBV6-1 combines with J gene TRBJ2-1; D is perhaps TRBD1 (5 bases). This CDR3 has 15 amino acids. The ends were cut back, 8 bases at V and 0 bases at J, with 14 bases in the middle. CDR1 MNHNS and CDR2 SASEGT come from the germline V gene. CDR3 bases: TGTGCCAGCGGGGTAGGGGCCGGCTCCTACAATGAGCAGTTCTTC. As protein: CASGVGAGSYNEQFF.

This chain uses TRBV19 with TRBJ1-2; D perhaps matches TRBD1 (5 bases). Germline V gives CDR1 LNHDA, CDR2 SQIVND (reference sequence). The germline V and J ends were trimmed by 3 bases and 7 bases, with 6 bases remaining between them. The CDR3 length is 11 residues. Here the CDR3 reads CASSIQGGYTF. Here the CDR3 DNA reads TGTGCCAGTAGTATTCAGGGTGGCTACACCTTC. The complete variable domain, with remaining parts taken from reference TRBV19 and TRBJ1-2, reads DGGITQSPKYLFRKEGQNVTLSCEQNLNHDAMYWYRQDPGQGLRLIYYSQIVNDFQKGDIAEGYSVSREKKESFPLTVTSAQKNPTAFYLCASSIQGGYTFGSGTRLTVV.

The CDR3 loop reads CASSQGLEGEAFF. In nucleotides, the CDR3 is TGTGCCAGCAGCCAGGGGTTAGAAGGCGAAGCTTTCTTT. The chain combines TRBV14 with TRBJ1-1; D is unclear. V was pared by 3 bases and J by 8 bases, with 13 bases between. Germline lookup yields CDR1 SGHDN and CDR2 FVKESK. This CDR3 is built from 13 residues.

The V call is TRBV10-3, the J call TRBJ2-7; no firm D call. The length of the CDR3 is 15 residues. Germline V gene lookup returns CDR1 ENHRY and CDR2 SYGVKD. V was trimmed by 4 bases and J by 6 bases, leaving 19 bases between them. CDR3 in amino acids: CAISVSSSGSSEQYF. The CDR3 nucleotides are TGTGCCATCAGTGTCTCCTCCTCAGGCTCATCCGAGCAGTACTTC.

This clone was observed once. This same CDR3 is encoded by further DNA sequences in the sample. The rearrangement uses TRBV9 and TRBJ2-3; maybe TRBD1 (5 bases). This CDR3 has 13 residues. CDR1 is SGDLS and CDR2 is YYNGEE in the germline V gene. Trimming pared 0 bases from V and 6 bases from J, leaving 8 bases between. CDR3 nucleotides: TGTGCCAGCAGCGTAGGCCCAGGGGATACGCAGTATTTT. It is translated as CASSVGPGDTQYF.

The chain recombines TRBV5-1 with TRBJ2-1; maybe TRBD2 (5 bases). Germline loops: CDR1 SGHRS, CDR2 YFSETQ. The CDR3 totals 13 residues. Trimming took off 3 bases at V and 6 bases at J, with 10 bases between the two ends. The CDR3 DNA is TGCGCCAGCAGCTATGGACTTCTCAATGAGCAGTTCTTC. Encoded protein: CASSYGLLNEQFF.

The V and J genes are TRBV29-1 and TRBJ2-4; no clear D. Trimming removed 2 bases from V and 4 bases from J, with 6 bases in between. The length of the CDR3 is 12 residues. Germline CDR1 SQVTM, CDR2 ANQGSEA. CDR3 in DNA: TGCAGCGTTGAAACGAGAAAAAACATTCAGTACTTC. It yields the protein CSVETRKNIQYF.

The chain couples TRBV5-1 to TRBJ2-1; possibly TRBD2 for D (5 bases). Germline CDR1 is SGHRS and CDR2 is YFSETQ. The ends were cut back, 4 bases at V and 0 bases at J, with 26 bases in the middle. The CDR3 spans 20 residues. CDR3 bases: TGCGCCAGCAGCCGTTTTTTTAGTGCGTTACGGAGGAGCTCCTACAATGAGCAGTTCTTC. Protein sequence: CASSRFFSALRRSSYNEQFF. Filled out from reference TRBV5-1 and TRBJ2-1, the complete variable domain reads KAGVTQTPRYLIKTRGQQVTLSCSPISGHRSVSWYQQTPGQGLQFLFEYFSETQRNKGNFPGRFSGRQFSNSRSEMNVSTLELGDSALYLCASSRFFSALRRSSYNEQFFGPGTRLTVL.

This sequence joins TRBV7-2 and TRBJ2-5, with 10 bases matching TRBD2. Germline assignment: CDR1 SGHTA and CDR2 FQGNSA. The junction had 6 bases not matched to a gene; V was cut back by 6 bases and J by 5 bases. The CDR3 has 14 amino acids. The CDR3 reads CASRERGGMETQYF. CDR3 in DNA: TGTGCCAGCAGGGAGCGGGGGGGTATGGAGACCCAGTACTTC.

The gene calls are TRBV5-4 and TRBJ1-6, with 9 bases that match TRBD1. J was trimmed by 7 bases and V by 3 bases; bases with no gene match: 2. CDR3 length: 14 residues. CDR1 and CDR2 (germline): SGHNT, YYREEE (reference sequence). The CDR3 here is CASSWDRENSPLHF. In DNA, the CDR3 is TGTGCCAGCAGCTGGGACAGGGAGAATTCACCCCTCCACTTT. Using reference TRBV5-4 and TRBJ1-6 for the parts outside the CDR3, the full variable domain is ETGVTQSPTHLIKTRGQQVTLRCSSQSGHNTVSWYQQALGQGPQFIFQYYREEENGRGNFPPRFSGLQFPNYSSELNVNALELDDSALYLCASSWDRENSPLHFGNGTRLTVT.

This clone was counted between two and nine times. V usage is TRBV19 and J usage is TRBJ1-5; 7 bases line up with TRBD1. The CDR3 extends over 16 amino acids. J was trimmed by 9 bases and V by 3 bases; bases with no gene match: 14. Germline-derived CDR1 and CDR2 are LNHDA and SQIVND (reference sequence). Here the CDR3 reads CASSILDTGARSPQHF. The CDR3 region has the DNA TGTGCCAGTAGTATTTTGGATACAGGGGCTCGCTCGCCCCAGCATTTT. The whole variable domain, remainder taken from reference TRBV19 and TRBJ1-5, is DGGITQSPKYLFRKEGQNVTLSCEQNLNHDAMYWYRQDPGQGLRLIYYSQIVNDFQKGDIAEGYSVSREKKESFPLTVTSAQKNPTAFYLCASSILDTGARSPQHFGDGTRLSIL.

J is TRBJ2-3 and V is TRBV30; the D gene could be TRBD1 or TRBD2 (5 bases each). Per the germline V gene, CDR1 is GTSNPN and CDR2 is SVGIG (reference sequence). The CDR3 consists of 15 residues. Deletions cut 2 bases from V and 2 bases from J, with 14 bases between. CDR3 bases: TGTGCCTGGAGTCCCGACAGCGGTTACACAGATACGCAGTATTTT. Amino acid sequence: CAWSPDSGYTDTQYF.

This rearrangement joins TRBV7-3 to TRBJ2-1; 7 positions match TRBD2. This CDR3 is 15 amino acids long. With 2 bases clipped from V and 4 bases from J, the junction kept 5 bases outside the gene matches. Looked up from germline, CDR1 is SGHTA and CDR2 is FQGTGA. In DNA form, the CDR3 reads TGTGCCAGCAGCTTACCCCAAGCGGGGTACAATGAGCAGTTCTTC. Amino acid sequence: CASSLPQAGYNEQFF.

The chain couples TRBV5-1 to TRBJ2-3; 8 bases fit TRBD1. Trimming took 3 bases from V and 5 from J; bases not matched to a gene: 8. Germline loops: CDR1 SGHRS, CDR2 YFSETQ. The CDR3 has 15 residues. The CDR3 DNA sequence: TGCGCCAGCAGCTCCCAGGGGGCGCAGGGAGATACGCAGTATTTT. It translates to CASSSQGAQGDTQYF.

This clone appeared a single time. J is TRBJ2-7 and V is TRBV6-5, with 7 bases matching TRBD1. CDR1 MNHEY and CDR2 SVGAGI come from the germline V gene. V trimming: 5 bases; J trimming: 3 bases; junction bases outside the gene matches: 7. This CDR3 has 14 amino acids. The CDR3 DNA reads TGTGCCAGCAGTACCGGGACAGAGTACTACGAGCAGTACTTC. Translating it yields CASSTGTEYYEQYF.